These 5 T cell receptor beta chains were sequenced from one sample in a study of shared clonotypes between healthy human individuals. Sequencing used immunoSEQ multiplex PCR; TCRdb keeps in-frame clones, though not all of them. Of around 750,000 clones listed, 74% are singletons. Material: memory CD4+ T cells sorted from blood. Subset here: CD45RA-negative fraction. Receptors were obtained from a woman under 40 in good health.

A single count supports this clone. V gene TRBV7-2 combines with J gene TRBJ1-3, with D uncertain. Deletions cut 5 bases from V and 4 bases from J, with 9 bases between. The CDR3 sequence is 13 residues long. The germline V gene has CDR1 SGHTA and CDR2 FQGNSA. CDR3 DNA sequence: TGTGCCAGCAGCCCCCACCGGGGAAACACCATATATTTT. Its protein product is CASSPHRGNTIYF.

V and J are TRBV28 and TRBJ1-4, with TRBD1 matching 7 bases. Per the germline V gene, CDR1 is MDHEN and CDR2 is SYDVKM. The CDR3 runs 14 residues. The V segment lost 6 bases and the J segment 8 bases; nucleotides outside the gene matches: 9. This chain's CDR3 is CASSPQGLGEKLFF. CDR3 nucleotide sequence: TGTGCCAGCAGCCCACAGGGGTTGGGGGAAAAACTGTTTTTT.

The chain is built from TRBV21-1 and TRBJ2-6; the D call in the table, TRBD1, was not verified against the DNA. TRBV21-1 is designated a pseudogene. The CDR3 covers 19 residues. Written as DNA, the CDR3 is TGTGCCAGCAGGTACTCCCGGGACAGGGTTTCCTCTGGGGCCAACGTCCTGACTTTC. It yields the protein CASRYSRDRVSSGANVLTF.

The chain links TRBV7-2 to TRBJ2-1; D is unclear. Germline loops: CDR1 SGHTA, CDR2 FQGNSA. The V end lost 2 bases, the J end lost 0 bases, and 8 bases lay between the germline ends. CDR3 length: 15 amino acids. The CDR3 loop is CASSLLPASYNEQFF. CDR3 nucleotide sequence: TGTGCCAGCAGCTTATTACCGGCCTCCTACAATGAGCAGTTCTTC.

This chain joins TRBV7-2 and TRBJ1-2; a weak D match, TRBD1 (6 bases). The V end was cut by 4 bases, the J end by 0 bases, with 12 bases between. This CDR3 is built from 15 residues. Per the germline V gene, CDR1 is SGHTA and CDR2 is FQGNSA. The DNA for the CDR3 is TGTGCCAGCAGCTATCAACGGACAGCTAACTATGGCTACACCTTC. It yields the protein CASSYQRTANYGYTF.